This T cell receptor beta chain was recovered during a study of regulatory T cells in long-lasting Graves disease (dated by TCRdb to the early 2020s). Notes on the research overall: Patients with newly diagnosed Graves' disease had been on antithyroid drugs for under 3 months. This study used TCR sequencing and RNA sequencing of peripheral blood to compare persistent Graves' disease patients against newly diagnosed Graves' disease patients. The study was conducted in China and was registered as a clinical trial. A total of roughly 33 samples underwent TCR sequencing: roughly 13 from persistent and around 20 from newly diagnosed Graves' disease patients. Results and caveats for the whole study, not just this receptor: Because the primary lesion, thyroid tissue, could not be accessed, the study looked at peripheral blood alone. Sequencing and analysis were limited to the TCR beta chain. Preferential use of TRBV28, TRBJ1-2 and TRBJ2-5 was observed in persistent disease, whereas TRBV20-1 and TRBJ2-1 were favored in newly diagnosed disease. A larger number of public clonotypes was shared among persistent patients (approximately 2,500) than among newly diagnosed patients (about 990). As a limitation, the authors acknowledged that the small sample size may reduce accuracy. Persistent Graves' disease patients showed lower TCR Shannon entropy and fewer highly expanded clones than newly diagnosed patients, suggesting clonal expansion.

The method was multiplex PCR. Reads for this sample came from an Illumina HiSeq 4000. TCR beta libraries were built with iRepertoire HTBI primers and Arm-PCR amplification of CDR3 regions. Before sequencing, the PCR products underwent gel purification. The study's processing was this. Gene usage analysis of CDR3 amino acid clonotypes relied on the roughly 60 TRBV and around 14 TRBJ segments identified across samples. Filtered high-quality paired reads were merged into contigs using COPE and FqMerger. BLAST was used to align contigs to the IMGT TRBV, TRBD and TRBJ reference genes, and CDR3 was defined following IMGT. Clonotypes above 0.1% frequency were classified as highly expanded clones. Shannon entropy was used to measure repertoire diversity, and the Gini coefficient was used to measure V-J evenness. Clonotypes shared by more than one individual were considered public. TCRdb reran the public reads through fastp at Q25 and MiXCR, keeping productive beta chains. Every entry covers one CDR3 protein and lists the most common genes and DNA from its rows. The authors' filters were not applied to this entry. Here the sample has about 610,000 distinct CDR3 sequences; 15% to 20% occur a single time. 12% of the sample is in the top ten clones.

Sample time point, as interpreted from the label and publication: newly diagnosed GD, antithyroid drugs for less than 3 months. For both TCR sequencing and RNA sequencing, RNA was extracted from PBMCs in TRIzol. The diagnosis of Graves' disease followed American Thyroid Association guidelines. Patients were recruited from an endocrinology department in Xi'an, China. From each patient, around 9.3 milliliters of peripheral blood was collected into an EDTA anticoagulant tube. Ficoll Paque Plus density gradient separation was used to isolate PBMCs, and no further T cell sorting was performed. An Agilent 2100 Bioanalyzer and agarose gel were used to check RNA quality, while a NanoDrop 2000 measured RNA concentration. The CDR3 has 15 amino acids, counting the end cysteine and phenylalanine. Only the CDR3 DNA is retained, 45 bases long and in frame from the first base. V loses 2 bases of germline sequence and J loses 3 bases, and the interval between the two ends is 11 bases. CDR1 and CDR2 (MNHNS, SASEGT) derive from the germline V gene.

This clonotype is labeled medium-sized (0.01 to 0.1%). What this receptor recognizes is not known. No much larger clone is present one base from it, and per-base qualities are unavailable. Another study also made use of these data, one on T cells in Graves' hyperthyroidism and ophthalmopathy. In that second paper, the authors write: Stable Graves' hyperthyroidism was defined as no progression to ophthalmopathy during 18 months of follow-up. Hyperthyroidism patients were aged 18 to 65 years and newly diagnosed, with disease duration of less than 2 months. Patients with uncontrolled infections, other autoimmune diseases, pregnancy or lactation were excluded. Clinical symptoms, serum thyroxine and TRAb, thyroid ultrasound, and orbital computed tomography formed the basis for the diagnoses. The TCR CDR3 was subjected to a first round of RT-PCR using the HTBI primer set and the Qiagen OneStep RT-PCR kit. Blood samples also contained most of the expanded thyroid clonotypes (frequency above 0.001), which suggests that blood repertoires may reflect thyroid immune responses. In cross-validation, a model built on a 13 V-J signature told ophthalmopathy apart from stable hyperthyroidism with about 90% sensitivity and around 81% specificity, and in testing the same model reached 80%/75%. In validation, the model predicted progression to ophthalmopathy a median of about 6.8 months before onset, with approximately 68% sensitivity and 72.22% specificity. To identify distinguishing TCR V-J signatures, a discovery cohort of about 95 patients was used, comprising 40 to 45 with Graves' ophthalmopathy and around 57 with stable Graves' hyperthyroidism. Whether ophthalmopathy could be predicted prospectively was tested in an independent validation cohort made up of about 18 hyperthyroidism patients plus 17 patients who later progressed to ophthalmopathy. The 95 to 100 discovery patients were divided at random into training and test sets in a 7:3 ratio. In several Graves' hyperthyroidism patients, the study also compared T-cell repertoires from thyroid tissue with T-cell repertoires from blood. After blood sampling, hyperthyroidism patients were treated with methimazole at a starting dose of 30 mg daily, and ophthalmopathy patients were treated with high-dose intravenous methylprednisolone. The libraries were constructed in a second round of multiplex PCR and then size-selected and purified. The libraries were sequenced on an Illumina HiSeq2000 using paired-end 100 bp reads. SOAPnuke was used to process the raw data, removing reads that contained adapters or uncalled bases, had a mean Phred below 15, or lacked an exact match to the constant primer or identifier. COPE v1.2.5 was used to merge the high-quality paired reads, and each unique nucleotide sequence was defined as a clonotype. MiTCR v1.1 was used to align clonotypes to the IMGT TRBV, TRBD and TRBJ reference segments. The analysis was restricted to V-J combinations with a frequency above 0.0001, which together covered 99.2% of the repertoires. The TCS score was defined as the ratio of F50 (clonal expansion) to E x V (chaos), calculated using BLOSUM62-based TCRdist between CDR3 peptides within each V-J. Welch's t-statistics and random forest reduced several hundred V-J features to roughly 13, which were used in a naive Bayes classifier (R e1071). Sample size was not statistically predetermined, and investigators were not blinded to group allocation. The paper reports TCR Vbeta CDR3 sequencing of some 140 peripheral blood samples: some 41 ophthalmopathy, fewer than 80 hyperthyroidism and around 17 progressor patients.

The chain is assembled from TRBV6-1 and TRBJ1-5; TRBD1 is perhaps the D gene, given 5 matching bases. The specimen comprised peripheral blood mononuclear cells (PBMCs), sampled at new diagnosis, from a patient treated with antithyroid drugs. This sequence was found in a man younger than 30 with Graves disease. Donor details come from another sample of the same person, matched by shared clones. The nucleotide sequence reads TGTGCCAGCAGTGAAAGTCGGGGGGTCAATCAGCCCCAGCATTTT. Its protein is CASSESRGVNQPQHF.